These 21 T cell receptor beta chains share one sample of origin, sequenced in a study of blood T cell repertoires in COVID-19. Profiling relied on immunoSEQ multiplex PCR, and the TCRdb table lists in-frame clones only, not all of them. The sample lists some 350,000 clones; about 89% were seen once. What was sequenced was peripheral blood. These TCRs come from a woman aged 45-65 years with COVID-19, enrolled during active disease.

V gene TRBV5-1 combines with J gene TRBJ1-1; 9 bases map to TRBD1. Germline CDR1 reads SGHRS; CDR2 reads YFSETQ. With 4 bases clipped from V and 1 base from J, the junction kept 5 bases outside the gene matches. The CDR3 runs 15 residues. The CDR3 protein is CASSASTGGNTEAFF. CDR3 in DNA: TGCGCCAGCAGCGCCTCGACAGGGGGGAACACTGAAGCTTTCTTT.

This clone has only one observation. The chain couples TRBV19 to TRBJ2-3, with 10 bases fitting TRBD2. CDR1 is LNHDA, CDR2 SQIVND, per germline (reference sequence). The CDR3 consists of 15 residues. V shed 6 bases and J 1 base; nucleotides not matched to a gene: 4. The DNA of the CDR3 is TGTGCCAGTAGACTCGGGACTAGCGGCACAGATACGCAGTATTTT. Amino acids: CASRLGTSGTDTQYF.

J is TRBJ2-1 and V is TRBV19; 14 bases map to TRBD2. J gave up 7 bases and V 6 bases, and 8 bases lay outside the gene matches. CDR3 length equals 16 residues. Germline CDR1 and CDR2: LNHDA and SQIVND (reference sequence). CDR3 in amino acids: CASRGLAGEGGNEQFF. The CDR3 DNA reads TGTGCCAGTAGGGGACTAGCGGGAGAGGGGGGGAATGAGCAGTTCTTC.

The chain has TRBV2 and TRBJ2-5; 9 bases fit TRBD2. Germline V gene sequence: CDR1 SNHLY, CDR2 FYNNEI. J gave up 4 bases and V 4 bases, and 4 bases lay outside the gene matches. This CDR3 spans 14 amino acids. CDR3 amino acids: CASSVPSGIETQYF. The CDR3, as DNA: TGTGCCAGCAGTGTACCTAGCGGGATAGAGACCCAGTACTTC.

The rearrangement links TRBV5-1 to TRBJ2-3; D call uncertain. Germline assignment: CDR1 SGHRS and CDR2 YFSETQ. The V and J ends lost 0 bases and 0 bases respectively, with 5 bases between them. This CDR3 is 14 amino acids long. CDR3 protein: CASSLVPSTDTQYF. The CDR3 region has the DNA TGCGCCAGCAGCTTGGTTCCTAGCACAGATACGCAGTATTTT.

This chain joins TRBV19 and TRBJ2-7; tentative D call: TRBD1 (6 bases). CDR1 and CDR2 from the germline V gene are LNHDA and SQIVND (reference sequence). CDR3 length: 14 residues. Trimming took off 5 bases at V and 4 bases at J, with 15 bases between the two ends. DNA of the CDR3: TGTGCCAGTAGTTATGGGACATCGAATTACGAGCAGTACTTC. As protein: CASSYGTSNYEQYF. The full variable domain, completed using reference TRBV19 and TRBJ2-7, is DGGITQSPKYLFRKEGQNVTLSCEQNLNHDAMYWYRQDPGQGLRLIYYSQIVNDFQKGDIAEGYSVSREKKESFPLTVTSAQKNPTAFYLCASSYGTSNYEQYFGPGTRLTVT.

The J gene is TRBJ1-2, the V gene TRBV30; TRBD1 is a possible D gene (6 bases). Trimming cost V 3 bases and J 8 bases, with 13 bases left between them. CDR3 length: 12 amino acids. The germline V gene encodes CDR1 GTSNPN and CDR2 SVGIG (reference sequence). CDR3 loop: CAWSDTGKGYTF. DNA for the CDR3: TGTGCCTGGAGCGATACAGGGAAAGGCTACACCTTC.

CDR3 sequence (DNA): TGCAGCGTTGAACGGCAGGGGAGAGGCTACACCTTC. Translating it yields CSVERQGRGYTF. The rearrangement links TRBV29-1 to TRBJ1-2; D is perhaps TRBD1 (6 bases). Germline assignment: CDR1 SQVTM and CDR2 ANQGSEA. Trimming left V 2 bases short and J 8 bases short, with 12 bases between. CDR3 length: 12 residues.

This clone was seen more than once but under ten times. The V and J genes are TRBV7-9 and TRBJ2-1; possible D gene TRBD1, 7 bases. V lost 3 bases, J lost 8 bases, and 17 bases lay in between. The CDR3 runs to 15 residues. In germline, CDR1 is SEHNR, CDR2 FQNEAQ (reference sequence). CDR3 amino acids: CASSLQGGMVDEQFF. The DNA of the CDR3 is TGTGCCAGCAGCTTGCAGGGGGGAATGGTGGATGAGCAGTTCTTC. The full variable domain, in which reference TRBV7-9 and TRBJ2-1 provide the parts outside the CDR3, is DTGVSQNPRHKITKRGQNVTFRCDPISEHNRLYWYRQTLGQGPEFLTYFQNEAQLEKSRLLSDRFSAERPKGSFSTLEIQRTEQGDSAMYLCASSLQGGMVDEQFFGPGTRLTVL.

CDR3 sequence (DNA): TGTGCCAGCGCCCCCCAGCGCTCTGGAAACACCATATATTTT. Residues: CASAPQRSGNTIYF. This sequence joins TRBV27 and TRBJ1-3; D call uncertain. The CDR3 sequence is 14 residues long. V lost 8 bases and J lost 0, with 11 bases in between. In germline, CDR1 is MNHEY, CDR2 SMNVEV (reference sequence).

The genes are TRBV3-1 (or the pseudogene TRBV3-2) and TRBJ1-2, with 8 bases lining up with TRBD1. The length of the CDR3 is 15 residues. The junction had 7 bases not matched to a gene; V was cut back by 3 bases and J by 4 bases. From germline, CDR1 is LGHDT and CDR2 YNNKEL (reference sequence). As DNA, the CDR3 is TGTGCCAGCAGCCAGCTCGGGACAGGAGTCTATGGCTACACCTTC. It encodes CASSQLGTGVYGYTF.

V usage is TRBV2 and J usage is TRBJ2-5, with D maybe TRBD2 (6 bases). There are 15 residues in the CDR3. V lost 1 base to trimming and J lost 3 bases, with 12 bases between them. The germline CDR1 and CDR2 sequences are SNHLY and FYNNEI. The CDR3: CASSEGRAGKETQYF. DNA of the CDR3: TGTGCCAGCAGTGAAGGGAGGGCGGGAAAAGAGACCCAGTACTTC.

The chain links TRBV6-5 to TRBJ2-4; the D gene is possibly TRBD2 (6 bases). CDR3 length equals 15 residues. Trimming left V 5 bases short and J 0 bases short, with 11 bases between. Germline-derived CDR1 and CDR2 are MNHEY and SVGAGI. The CDR3 reads CASSPGTVAKNIQYF. The CDR3 nucleotides are TGTGCCAGCAGTCCGGGGACTGTAGCCAAAAACATTCAGTACTTC.

CDR3 nucleotide sequence: TGTGCCTGGAGTCCAGGACAGAATTCACCCCTCCACTTT. Protein sequence: CAWSPGQNSPLHF. The genes are TRBV30 and TRBJ1-6, with D tentatively TRBD1 (6 bases). V shed 2 bases and J shed 7 bases, with 9 bases lying between them. The CDR3 has 13 residues. The germline V gene encodes CDR1 GTSNPN and CDR2 SVGIG (reference sequence).

This chain joins TRBV9 and TRBJ2-1, with 9 bases matching TRBD1. CDR1 is SGDLS and CDR2 is YYNGEE in the germline V gene. This CDR3 has 14 amino acids. V trimming: 4 bases; J trimming: 7 bases; junction bases outside the gene matches: 6. The DNA for the CDR3 is TGTGCCAGCAGCCCCATGACAGGGGGAAATGAGCAGTTCTTC. This sequence encodes CASSPMTGGNEQFF.

The CDR3 loop reads CASSSRTSDNYNEQFF. The CDR3 nucleotides are TGTGCCAGCAGTTCTAGGACTAGCGACAACTACAATGAGCAGTTCTTC. The chain is built from TRBV6-6 and TRBJ2-1; 9 bases agree with TRBD2. The CDR3 totals 16 residues. J lost 3 bases, V lost 4 bases, and 7 bases had no gene match. CDR1 is MNHNY and CDR2 is SVGAGI in the germline V gene (reference sequence).

The chain recombines TRBV11-2 with TRBJ2-2; D is uncertain. V was trimmed by 3 bases and J by 6 bases, leaving 5 bases between them. The CDR3 consists of 12 residues. Germline CDR1 is SGHAT and CDR2 is FQNNGV. In nucleotides, the CDR3 is TGTGCCAGCAGCTTTCTTGCCGGGGAGCTGTTTTTT. This sequence encodes CASSFLAGELFF.

Only a few counts were recorded for this clone. Written as DNA, the CDR3 is TGTGCCATCAGGGGGGACAGCCCTAACTATGGCTACACCTTC. Translation: CAIRGDSPNYGYTF. This chain joins TRBV10-3 and TRBJ1-2, with 7 bases fitting TRBD1. The CDR3 has 14 amino acids. With V trimmed by 6 bases and J by 0 bases, 4 bases remained unmatched. The V gene's germline CDR1 is ENHRY and CDR2 SYGVKD.

This clone has a handful of counts. The rearrangement uses TRBV7-2 and TRBJ2-1; D is unclear. V lost 5 bases and J lost 0, with 14 bases in between. This CDR3 is 16 amino acids long. Germline V lookup: CDR1 SGHTA, CDR2 FQGNSA. CDR3 coding DNA: TGTGCCAGCAGCAGCCAGAGTAGCTTCTCCTACAATGAGCAGTTCTTC. Protein sequence: CASSSQSSFSYNEQFF. The complete variable domain, with remaining parts taken from reference TRBV7-2 and TRBJ2-1, reads GAGVSQSPSNKVTEKGKDVELRCDPISGHTALYWYRQSLGQGLEFLIYFQGNSAPDKSGLPSDRFSAERTGGSVSTLTIQRTQQEDSAVYLCASSSQSSFSYNEQFFGPGTRLTVL.

CDR3 bases: TGTGCCAGCAGCTTGGGGACGGGACTAGCGGGAGACCCCCATAGGAATGAGCAGTTCTTC. It translates to CASSLGTGLAGDPHRNEQFF. V and J are TRBV11-3 and TRBJ2-1, with 14 bases identical to TRBD2. The CDR3 is 20 residues long. J was trimmed by 7 bases and V by 3 bases; bases with no gene match: 17. The germline V gene encodes CDR1 SGHNT and CDR2 YENEEA.

The V gene is TRBV6-1, the J gene TRBJ1-1; unclear D gene. V lost 2 bases to trimming and J lost 5 bases, with 12 bases between them. From germline, CDR1 is MNHNS and CDR2 SASEGT. This CDR3 is built from 14 residues. CDR3: CASSENLIRTEAFF. CDR3 coding DNA: TGTGCCAGCAGTGAAAACCTAATTCGGACTGAAGCTTTCTTT.